Listed here are 15 T cell receptor beta chains from one sample, sequenced in a study of tumor and adjacent non-tumor tissue in lung cancer. A modified ARM-PCR protocol with three rounds of nested PCR amplified TCRbeta. Each CDR3 protein is one row after TCRdb ran MiXCR on the multiplex PCR reads. The sample has approximately 66,000 distinct CDR3 sequences; about 56% are singletons. This sample's RNA came from whole unsorted tissue. More than 3 cm separated this lung sample from the edge of the tumor. Material: distant non-tumor lung tissue. The receptors were sampled from a man in his sixties or seventies with non-small cell lung cancer.

This clonotype was found many times. The gene calls are TRBV5-1 and TRBJ2-3; D call uncertain. This CDR3 is 13 amino acids long. CDR1 is SGHRS and CDR2 is YFSETQ in the germline V gene. Deletions cut 4 bases from V and 4 bases from J, with 10 bases between. CDR3 nucleotides: TGCGCCAGCAGCCCTTTCACAGCAGATACGCAGTATTTT. This gives the protein CASSPFTADTQYF.

With regard to this clonotype: As the CDR3 is not closed by the conserved phenylalanine or tryptophan, this likely results from a read error. The chain carries TRBV14 and TRBJ2-5; 9 bases are shared with TRBD2. V lost 1 base and J lost 6; bases outside the gene matches: 9. Germline CDR1 SGHDN, CDR2 FVKESK. This CDR3 has 16 amino acids. CDR3 nucleotide sequence: TGTGCCAGCAGCCAAGCCCTGGCGGGGGGGCCGAAGACCCAGTACTCC. Translated: CASSQALAGGPKTQYS.

V usage is TRBV6-4 and J usage is TRBJ2-7; D is uncertain. Germline CDR1 and CDR2: MRHNA and SNTAGT. V was trimmed by 9 bases and J by 6 bases, leaving 9 bases between them. CDR3 length: 10 residues. The CDR3, as DNA: TGTGCCAGTACCTCTTCCGAGCAGTACTTC. Its protein is CASTSSEQYF.

This clonotype was recorded many times. V usage is TRBV6-5 and J usage is TRBJ1-4; TRBD1 matches at 9 bases. The ends lost 8 bases at V and 8 bases at J; junction bases unmatched: 12. The CDR3 loop spans 15 amino acids. CDR1 and CDR2 from the germline V gene are MNHEY and SVGAGI. In DNA form, the CDR3 reads TGTGCCAGCTCCCTCCGGGACAGGGCTCGGGAAAAACTGTTTTTT. It codes for CASSLRDRAREKLFF.

CDR3 residues: CNVEGMSTEAFF. The CDR3 nucleotides read TGCAATGTGGAGGGGATGAGCACTGAAGCTTTCTTT. J is TRBJ1-1 and V is TRBV20-1, with D tentatively TRBD1 (5 bases). The germline CDR1 and CDR2 sequences are DFQATT and SNEGSKA (reference sequence). The CDR3 has 12 amino acids.

The chain employs TRBV29-1 and TRBJ2-5; TRBD1 is a possible D gene (5 bases). The CDR3 is 13 amino acids. Per germline, CDR1 SQVTM and CDR2 ANQGSEA. DNA of the CDR3: TGCGGCGCTGGGGCTGGGGTGGAAGAGACCCAGTACTTC. This translates into CGAGAGVEETQYF.

Turning to this clonotype: Without the conserved terminal phenylalanine or tryptophan, this CDR3 likely stems from a read error. This rearrangement joins TRBV12-3 or TRBV12-4 to TRBJ1-2; D not resolved. This CDR3 spans 14 amino acids. Trimming pared 1 base from V and 4 bases from J, leaving 10 bases between. This chain's CDR3 is CASSLVQVGYGYTL. CDR3 in DNA: TGTGCCAGCAGTTTAGTGCAAGTGGGCTATGGCTACACCTTG.

On this clonotype: The CDR3 end shows no conserved phenylalanine or tryptophan, and so a read error is likely. Because the CDR3's place on the DNA is in doubt, the DNA is left out and the CDR3 is given as listed by TCRdb. This rearrangement joins TRBV11-2 to TRBJ2-5; the table calls TRBD2, which could not be checked here. CDR1 is SGHAT and CDR2 is FQNNGV in the germline V gene. The CDR3 numbers 13 amino acids, ends counted. The chain's CDR3 is CVSSLKRGETLYS.

Points on this clonotype: Here the CDR3 omits its conserved ending phenylalanine or tryptophan, so a read error is the likely source. The chain has TRBV29-1 and TRBJ2-3; D possibly corresponds to TRBD1 (6 bases). The CDR3 spans 15 residues. In germline, CDR1 is SQVTM, CDR2 ANQGSEA. With 7 bases removed from V and 1 base from J, the gap between germline ends came to 18 bases. CDR3 coding DNA: TGCAGCGGGAGATGTACAGGGCAAGGCACAGATACGCAGTATTTA. Protein sequence: CSGRCTGQGTDTQYL.

This clonotype came up many times. V and J are TRBV6-5 and TRBJ2-7; perhaps D is TRBD1 or TRBD2 (5 bases each). V gave up 6 bases and J gave up 3 bases, with 9 bases separating them. Germline values: CDR1 MNHEY, CDR2 SVGAGI. The CDR3 is 12 residues long. As DNA, the CDR3 is TGTGCCAGCAGACGGGACGGCTACGAGCAGTACTTC. Protein: CASRRDGYEQYF.

As for this clonotype: At one end, the junction sequence differs from germline, possibly due to a read error. This sequence joins TRBV20-1 and TRBJ2-1; D not resolved. The CDR3 consists of 16 residues. Germline V gene data show CDR1 as DFQATT and CDR2 as SNEGSKA (reference sequence). The CDR3 DNA reads TGCAGTGCTAGGGCCCCTTTCGAGAGCTCCTGCAATGAGCAGTTCTTC. It yields the protein CSARAPFESSCNEQFF.

This rearrangement joins TRBV28 to TRBJ2-1, with TRBD1 matching 7 bases. Germline V gene sequence: CDR1 MDHEN, CDR2 SYDVKM. The junction had 3 bases not matched to a gene; V was cut back by 0 bases and J by 10 bases. The CDR3 has 13 amino acids. The CDR3 DNA follows: TGTGCCAGCAGTTTATGGGGGACAGTAGAGCAGTTCTTC. Its protein product is CASSLWGTVEQFF.

The count of this clonotype is one. V and J are TRBV18 and TRBJ2-3, with 7 bases lining up with TRBD2. After removal of 2 bases from V and 2 bases from J, the junction contained 4 bases not matched to a gene. This CDR3 spans 15 amino acids. Looked up from germline, CDR1 is KGHSH and CDR2 is LQKENI. The CDR3 coding sequence is TGTGCCAGCTCACCAGGGACTACTCCCACAGATACGCAGTATTTT. It translates to CASSPGTTPTDTQYF.

About this clonotype: One junction end does not reproduce the germline sequence, and a read error may be involved. This chain connects TRBV28 to TRBJ2-4; D remains ambiguous. The V gene's germline CDR1 is MDHEN and CDR2 SYDVKM. The CDR3 length is 12 residues. Written as DNA, the CDR3 is TGTGCCAGCAGTAGTCAGACAAACATTCGGTACTTC. Translation gives CASSSQTNIRYF.

This clonotype was observed a few times. Written as DNA, the CDR3 is TGTGCCAGCATATCCGGGACAGGAAACTACGAGCAGTACTTC. Its translation: CASISGTGNYEQYF. The V and J genes are TRBV2 and TRBJ2-7, with 8 bases lining up with TRBD1. This CDR3 is 14 amino acids long. V gave up 7 bases and J gave up 3 bases; unmatched junction bases: 8. CDR1 and CDR2 from the germline V gene are SNHLY and FYNNEI.